A single sample gave rise to the 10 T cell receptor beta chains below, sequenced in a study of blood T cell repertoires in COVID-19. Libraries were prepared by immunoSEQ multiplex PCR; TCRdb keeps only in-frame clonotypes and omits some of them. The sample contains under 300,000 clones, roughly 88% of which appear only once. Sequencing was carried out using peripheral blood. The receptors stem from a woman aged 65 to 85 with acute or convalescent COVID-19.

This clone was detected only once. The chain joins TRBV18 to TRBJ1-1; unclear D gene. Germline values: CDR1 KGHSH, CDR2 LQKENI. Trimming stripped 3 bases from V and 0 bases from J, with 8 bases between. CDR3 length equals 14 residues. CDR3 residues: CASSPTSLNTEAFF. In DNA form, the CDR3 reads TGTGCCAGCTCACCCACGAGCTTGAACACTGAAGCTTTCTTT.

This chain connects TRBV7-2 to TRBJ2-5; 8 nucleotides align to TRBD2. The CDR3 covers 15 residues. Trimming removed 5 bases from V and 7 bases from J; junction bases left unmatched: 12. From germline, CDR1 is SGHTA and CDR2 FQGNSA. This CDR3 is CASSPSGTSQPTQYF. The CDR3 bases are TGTGCCAGCAGCCCGTCAGGGACTAGTCAACCGACCCAGTACTTC.

V usage is TRBV2 and J usage is TRBJ1-6; D is unresolved. The V end was cut by 7 bases, the J end by 7 bases, with 14 bases between. CDR1 and CDR2 (germline): SNHLY, FYNNEI. This CDR3 is built from 14 residues. The CDR3 sequence is CASNLGRVNSPLHF. The CDR3, as DNA: TGTGCCAGCAACCTAGGGAGGGTAAATTCACCCCTCCACTTT.

The chain employs TRBV2 and TRBJ1-5, with D tentatively TRBD1 (6 bases). Trimming left V 9 bases short and J 9 bases short, with 15 bases between. CDR1 is SNHLY and CDR2 is FYNNEI in the germline V gene. The CDR3 sequence is 12 residues long. The CDR3 DNA follows: TGTGCCAGTGACGAGGGGGTAATGCCCCAGCATTTT. Translating gives CASDEGVMPQHF.

The chain recombines TRBV2 with TRBJ1-1, with 7 bases lining up with TRBD1. Germline values: CDR1 SNHLY, CDR2 FYNNEI. The CDR3 has 15 residues. Unmatched junction bases numbered 10, after V lost 7 bases and J lost 2 bases. CDR3 in DNA: TGTGCCAGCACCCGACAGGGACTGTTAAACACTGAAGCTTTCTTT. Encoded protein: CASTRQGLLNTEAFF.

The rearrangement links TRBV19 to TRBJ1-6; TRBD1 aligns across 7 bases. CDR1 and CDR2 (germline): LNHDA, SQIVND (reference sequence). Trimming cost V 5 bases and J 3 bases; bases outside gene matches: 7. CDR3 size: 16 residues. CDR3 sequence (DNA): TGTGCCAGTAGTTTGACAGGGAGAGGCTATAATTCACCCCTCCACTTT. Protein sequence: CASSLTGRGYNSPLHF.

CDR3 nucleotide sequence: TGTGCCAGCAGCCAAGACTCGATCAGGGGTAGCTACACCTTC. Amino acid sequence: CASSQDSIRGSYTF. The rearrangement joins TRBV3-1 (or the pseudogene TRBV3-2) to TRBJ1-2, with D perhaps matching TRBD1 (6 bases). Trimming removed 0 bases at V and 9 bases at J, with 14 bases between. This CDR3 comprises 14 residues. Germline V gene data show CDR1 as LGHDT and CDR2 as YNNKEL (reference sequence).

This chain connects TRBV2 to TRBJ2-7; weak D call: TRBD2 (7 bases). The ends were cut back, 8 bases at V and 5 bases at J, with 16 bases in the middle. This CDR3 is 13 amino acids long. The germline CDR1 and CDR2 sequences are SNHLY and FYNNEI. CDR3: CASFAGALDEQYF. CDR3 in DNA: TGTGCCAGCTTTGCGGGGGCACTAGACGAGCAGTACTTC.

The rearrangement links TRBV5-1 to TRBJ2-7, with D possibly matching TRBD2 (6 bases). V dropped 2 bases and J dropped 3 bases, with 18 bases sitting between them. Germline loops: CDR1 SGHRS, CDR2 YFSETQ. The CDR3 has 16 amino acids. The CDR3 nucleotides are TGCGCCAGCAGCTTTTCCCGAGGGGCGACTAGCTACGAGCAGTACTTC. Translation gives CASSFSRGATSYEQYF.

V and J are TRBV7-8 and TRBJ2-1, with 7 bases that match TRBD1. Germline assignment: CDR1 SGHVS and CDR2 FQNEAQ. The V segment lost 7 bases and the J segment 5 bases; nucleotides outside the gene matches: 11. The CDR3 totals 15 residues. CDR3: CASIPRGQVNNEQFF. CDR3 DNA: TGTGCCAGCATTCCGCGAGGACAGGTTAACAATGAGCAGTTCTTC.